This T cell receptor beta chain was documented in a study of PD-1 blockade in classical Hodgkin lymphoma. Study-level information: Intravenous infusions of nivolumab 3 mg/kg reached patients every 2 weeks.

Note on this clone: Its antigen is not known.

Some clones are missing from TCRdb's copy, which holds only in-frame ones; the method was immunoSEQ multiplex PCR. Among under 20,000 clones, roughly three quarters were seen once, and the ten largest hold around 2.3%. Time point defined: cycle 4 day 1 (C4D1), after more than five weeks of nivolumab. Each patient experienced a relapse that followed autologous stem cell transplantation, and brentuximab vedotin exposure varied. Isolation of CD4+ T cells from thawed PBMCs was performed by magnetic negative selection. Study findings and constraints: Exclusion covered patients beginning nivolumab under 1 year post-ASCT.

The receptor was derived from a human donor with classical Hodgkin lymphoma. Sequencing was performed on CD4+ T cells from blood, taken before the fourth cycle of nivolumab.

The CDR3 sequence: CATSRDQGVRGLREKLFF. CDR3 sequence (DNA): TGTGCCACCAGCAGAGATCAGGGCGTTCGGGGGCTGAGGGAAAAACTGTTTTTT. The rearrangement joins TRBV15 to TRBJ1-4; the D gene is possibly TRBD1 (6 bases). Between the trimmed V and J ends, which lost 0 bases and 8 bases, there was a span of 22 bases. Looked up from germline, CDR1 is LNHNV and CDR2 is YYDKDF (reference sequence). This CDR3 is built from 18 residues.